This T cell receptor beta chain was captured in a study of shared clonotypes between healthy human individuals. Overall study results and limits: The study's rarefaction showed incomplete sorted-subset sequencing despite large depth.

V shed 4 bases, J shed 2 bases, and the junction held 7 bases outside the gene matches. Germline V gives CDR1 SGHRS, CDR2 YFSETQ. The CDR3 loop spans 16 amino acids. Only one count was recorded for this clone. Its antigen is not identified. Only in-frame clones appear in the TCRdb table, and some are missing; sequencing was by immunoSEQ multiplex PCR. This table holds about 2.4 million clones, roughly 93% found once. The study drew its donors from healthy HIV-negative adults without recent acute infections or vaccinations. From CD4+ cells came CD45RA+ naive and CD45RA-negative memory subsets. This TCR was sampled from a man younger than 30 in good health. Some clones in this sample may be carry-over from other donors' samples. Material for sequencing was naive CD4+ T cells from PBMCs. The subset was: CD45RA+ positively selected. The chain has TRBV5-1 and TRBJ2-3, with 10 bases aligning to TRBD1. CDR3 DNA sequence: TGCGCCAGCAGCGCGGACAGGGGGATCTCCACAGATACGCAGTATTTT. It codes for CASSADRGISTDTQYF.